The clone carrying this TCR beta chain was seen many times. What it binds is not known. This record comes from a study of T cells in Graves' hyperthyroidism and ophthalmopathy. Points from the study as a whole: Most thyroid clonotypes expanded above 0.001 appeared in blood too.

Stable hyperthyroidism: no ophthalmopathy progression over 18 months of follow-up. The hyperthyroidism patients had all been newly diagnosed, and their disease duration was under 2 months. Their ages ranged from 18 to 65 years. RNA transcripts were the template for amplifying TCR beta CDR3 regions. The HTBI primer set served for first-round RT-PCR of the TCR CDR3. TCRdb passed the multiplex PCR reads through MiXCR, listing each CDR3 protein once. The repertoire holds under 400,000 distinct CDR3 sequences, over 15% seen once, with roughly 31% in the top ten. Source material: blood. This TCR was sampled from a man aged 25 to 45 with Graves' hyperthyroidism.

The CDR3 here is CASSLGKSQETQYF. The CDR3 nucleotides read TGTGCCAGCAGCTTAGGCAAGTCACAAGAGACCCAGTACTTC. V and J are TRBV7-2 and TRBJ2-5; no firm D call. From germline, CDR1 is SGHTA and CDR2 FQGNSA. The V end was cut by 1 base, the J end by 2 bases, with 8 bases between. This CDR3 has 14 amino acids.